The clone carrying this T cell receptor (beta chain) was counted only a few times. Antigen specificity is unknown. The data belong to a study of beta chain features in type 1 diabetes. Every bit of the isolated RNA underwent reverse transcription, so sequencing read expressed TCRB transcripts. The protocol was immunoSEQ multiplex PCR, while the TCRdb copy is restricted to in-frame clones and leaves out a portion. This sample has 630,000 or so clones; over 13% occur once, and the top ten carry less than 0.04%. Study findings and constraints: Shorter TCRB CDR3s, moderately but significantly so, were found in Type 1 diabetes patients in all four CD4+ subsets. An over-representation of cells with high TCR expression could result from cDNA sequencing.

The CDR3 is 18 residues long. Germline V CDR1 and CDR2: SQVTM, ANQGSEA. With 1 base clipped from V and 4 bases from J, the junction kept 16 bases outside the gene matches. This receptor was obtained from a young man with type 1 diabetes. Sequencing was done on a sample of naive CD4+ T cells from blood. V is TRBV29-1 and J is TRBJ2-1; 7 nucleotides agree with TRBD2. The CDR3 DNA reads as TGCAGCGTTGAAGCCCATGCCCGTCAGCGGGAAGCTTACAATGAGCAGTTCTTC. Amino acids: CSVEAHARQREAYNEQFF.